The 20 T cell receptor beta chains given below trace back to one sample, sequenced in a study of fetal regulatory T cell absence and autoimmunity. The assay was immunoSEQ multiplex PCR, and TCRdb's table has in-frame clones only and misses some. The data contain about 95,000 clones, approximately 79% of them seen just once; the ten biggest clones take up roughly 2%. The sequencing sample was made of pancreas tissue. These receptors were taken from a male donor with IPEX syndrome.

V usage is TRBV4-1 and J usage is TRBJ1-5; TRBD1 matches 8 bases. The V and J ends lost 3 bases and 7 bases, in that order; junction bases with no gene match: 11. The CDR3 covers 16 residues. Per germline, CDR1 MGHRA and CDR2 YSYEKL. The CDR3 DNA sequence: TGCGCCAGCAGCCATGGGTGGGACAGGCGGAGGCAGCCCCAGCATTTT. Translating gives CASSHGWDRRRQPQHF.

The CDR3 here is CASTEVTGRWEKLFF. The CDR3, as DNA: TGTGCCAGTACTGAAGTGACAGGGCGGTGGGAAAAACTGTTTTTT. This sequence joins TRBV19 and TRBJ1-4; TRBD1 matches at 7 bases. Germline CDR1 and CDR2: LNHDA and SQIVND (reference sequence). V trimming: 7 bases; J trimming: 8 bases; junction bases outside the gene matches: 13. CDR3 size: 15 residues.

This chain links TRBV10-3 with TRBJ1-1; no clear D. Trimming took 10 bases from V and 1 from J, leaving 7 bases between them. Looked up from germline, CDR1 is ENHRY and CDR2 is SYGVKD. CDR3 length equals 11 residues. The CDR3 DNA sequence: TGTGCCACGCGACAGAACACTGAAGCTTTCTTT. Translation gives CATRQNTEAFF.

The chain recombines TRBV6-5 with TRBJ1-4, with D perhaps TRBD1 (5 bases). CDR3 size: 13 residues. The V gene lost 6 bases and the J gene lost 5 bases, with 10 bases spanning the gap. From germline, CDR1 is MNHEY and CDR2 SVGAGI. Here the CDR3 reads CASRGRPNEKLFF. The CDR3 region has the DNA TGTGCCAGCAGGGGGCGGCCGAATGAAAAACTGTTTTTT.

This chain links TRBV6-1 with TRBJ2-1; TRBD2 agrees at 14 bases. Germline trimming cut 9 bases from V and 7 bases from J; bases unmatched to any gene: 2. This CDR3 has 13 amino acids. Germline V lookup: CDR1 MNHNS, CDR2 SASEGT. The CDR3 is CASGLAGGNEQFF. The CDR3 DNA sequence: TGTGCCAGTGGACTAGCGGGGGGTAATGAGCAGTTCTTC.

V is TRBV21-1 and J is TRBJ2-7; TRBD1 is the table's D call and was not checked against the DNA. TRBV21-1 is a recognized pseudogene. The CDR3 totals 16 residues. The CDR3 bases are TGTGCCAGCAGCAAAGGGAAAGGACAGGGTGTCCACGAGCAGTACTTC. It encodes CASSKGKGQGVHEQYF.

In this sample, this clone turned up many times. The V and J genes are TRBV9 and TRBJ1-2; D might be TRBD1 (5 bases). The CDR3 length is 14 residues. In germline, CDR1 is SGDLS, CDR2 YYNGEE. Trimming removed 0 bases from V and 6 bases from J, with 12 bases in between. The CDR3 DNA sequence: TGTGCCAGCAGCGTAGATCCGGGGCGGAATGGCTACACCTTC. This encodes CASSVDPGRNGYTF.

The rearrangement joins TRBV7-8 to TRBJ2-3, with 9 bases fitting TRBD2. The V and J ends lost 8 bases and 2 bases, in that order; junction bases with no gene match: 5. The CDR3 runs 14 residues. The germline V gene encodes CDR1 SGHVS and CDR2 FQNEAQ. CDR3 coding DNA: TGTGCCAGCTCCGGGACTAGCCCCACAGATACGCAGTATTTT. This translates into CASSGTSPTDTQYF.

V gene TRBV5-1 combines with J gene TRBJ2-5, with D maybe TRBD2 (6 bases). Germline V CDR1 and CDR2: SGHRS, YFSETQ. This CDR3 comprises 14 residues. Trimming took off 0 bases at V and 5 bases at J, with 11 bases between the two ends. This CDR3 is CASSLGVAEETQYF. Here the CDR3 DNA reads TGCGCCAGCAGCTTGGGGGTAGCGGAGGAGACCCAGTACTTC.

The chain links TRBV7-9 to TRBJ2-5; 10 nucleotides agree with TRBD2. Germline CDR1 SEHNR, CDR2 FQNEAQ (reference sequence). There are 15 residues in the CDR3. V was clipped by 5 bases and J by 2 bases; unmatched bases: 5. The CDR3 sequence: CASSNLAGDQETQYF. The CDR3 DNA reads as TGTGCCAGCAGCAACCTAGCGGGAGATCAAGAGACCCAGTACTTC.

The rearrangement joins TRBV10-3 to TRBJ2-7; 10 bases match TRBD1. V gave up 7 bases and J gave up 5 bases; unmatched junction bases: 5. The CDR3 consists of 13 residues. The germline V gene encodes CDR1 ENHRY and CDR2 SYGVKD. For the CDR3, the DNA is TGTGCCATCAATCCGGACAGGGGGAACGAGCAGTACTTC. This encodes CAINPDRGNEQYF.

V is TRBV10-1 and J is TRBJ1-5, with D possibly being TRBD1 (6 bases). The germline gives CDR1 WNHNN, CDR2 SYGVQD (reference sequence). The V end lost 6 bases, the J end lost 1 base, and 10 bases lay between the germline ends. CDR3 size: 14 residues. The CDR3 is CASSRGLSNQPQHF. DNA of the CDR3: TGCGCCAGCAGCAGGGGTTTGAGCAATCAGCCCCAGCATTTT.

The rearrangement joins TRBV7-6 to TRBJ2-4; TRBD2 aligns across 14 bases. This CDR3 has 16 amino acids. The trim removed 6 bases at V and 6 bases at J, leaving 7 bases unmatched. The germline gives CDR1 SGHVS, CDR2 FNYEAQ. CDR3 sequence reads: CASSRLAGGPRNIQYF. CDR3 in DNA: TGTGCCAGCAGTAGACTAGCGGGAGGGCCGAGAAACATTCAGTACTTC.

This clone was seen more than once but under ten times. The chain joins TRBV10-3 to TRBJ1-5, with D unclear. Trimming took off 6 bases at V and 5 bases at J, with 14 bases between the two ends. There are 14 residues in the CDR3. Germline V lookup: CDR1 ENHRY, CDR2 SYGVKD. The CDR3 is CAIRRLGPDQPQHF. For the CDR3, the DNA is TGTGCCATCAGGCGTTTAGGGCCTGATCAGCCCCAGCATTTT.

Worth noting for this clone: This same CDR3 is encoded by further DNA sequences in the sample. The chain is built from TRBV9 and TRBJ2-1; TRBD2 agrees at 9 bases. The CDR3 totals 15 residues. V trimming: 4 bases; J trimming: 2 bases; junction bases outside the gene matches: 4. CDR1 and CDR2 (germline): SGDLS, YYNGEE. This CDR3 reads CASSFSGGPYNEQFF. The CDR3 nucleotides are TGTGCCAGCAGCTTCAGCGGGGGGCCCTACAATGAGCAGTTCTTC.

The chain carries TRBV7-2 and TRBJ1-5; D gene unclear. Germline CDR1 and CDR2: SGHTA and FQGNSA. The CDR3 extends over 17 amino acids. The V and J ends lost 0 bases and 0 bases respectively, with 12 bases between them. Here the CDR3 DNA reads TGTGCCAGCAGCTTAGCCGGTGAGGGTTATAGCAATCAGCCCCAGCATTTT. This codes for CASSLAGEGYSNQPQHF.

The CDR3 sequence is CASSSPDREAGELFF. CDR3 coding DNA: TGTGCCAGCAGTTCCCCGGACAGGGAGGCCGGGGAGCTGTTTTTT. The chain is built from TRBV6-5 and TRBJ2-2; 8 nucleotides agree with TRBD1. With V trimmed by 4 bases and J by 6 bases, 7 bases remained unmatched. CDR1 and CDR2 from the germline V gene are MNHEY and SVGAGI. The CDR3 has 15 residues.

The count of this clone is one. The genes are TRBV9 and TRBJ2-1, with 7 nucleotides matching TRBD2. Germline CDR1 SGDLS, CDR2 YYNGEE. V gave up 0 bases and J gave up 0 bases; unmatched junction bases: 3. CDR3 length: 16 amino acids. This CDR3 is CASSVVKRGSYNEQFF. The CDR3 DNA sequence: TGTGCCAGCAGCGTAGTGAAGCGGGGCTCCTACAATGAGCAGTTCTTC.

V and J are TRBV14 and TRBJ2-1; D is undetermined. The CDR3 contains 14 residues. Germline assignment: CDR1 SGHDN and CDR2 FVKESK. The germline V and J ends were trimmed by 4 bases and 4 bases, with 11 bases remaining between them. CDR3 in DNA: TGTGCCAGCAGCCGAAGAATCGGTTACAATGAGCAGTTCTTC. Translated: CASSRRIGYNEQFF.

This sequence joins TRBV6-1 and TRBJ1-1; D gene ambiguous. Trimming took 0 bases from V and 5 from J, leaving 7 bases between them. Per the germline V gene, CDR1 is MNHNS and CDR2 is SASEGT. The CDR3 has 13 residues. CDR3: CASSEAEGTEAFF. The CDR3 DNA is TGTGCCAGCAGTGAAGCGGAGGGAACTGAAGCTTTCTTT.